This is a list of T cell receptor beta chains from one sample in a study of T cell responses to AZD1222 COVID-19 vaccine. Method: immunoSEQ multiplex PCR; TCRdb's copy keeps in-frame clones and lacks some. The sample holds more than 110,000 clones, 92% seen once. This specimen consisted of peripheral blood, obtained on day 0 of AZD1222 vaccination. These receptors were collected from an adult in good health. CDR3s include the opening cysteine and the closing phenylalanine or tryptophan. Fields, in order: D gene, clone size, V gene, J gene, CDR3 DNA, CDR3 protein. The D gene is left open where the match is weak. Rows give clone size only sometimes, using once, few, many, or a class for an expanded clone.

d_call: -; clone_size: -; v_call: TRBV5-4; j_call: TRBJ2-1; cdr3_nt: TGTGCCAGCAGCTCGCCGGGAGATGATGAGCAGTTCTTC; cdr3_aa: CASSSPGDDEQFF
d_call: -; clone_size: -; v_call: TRBV28; j_call: TRBJ1-2; cdr3_nt: TGTGCCAGCAGTTTATTACAAGTCAGGGGCTACACCTTC; cdr3_aa: CASSLLQVRGYTF
d_call: -; clone_size: -; v_call: TRBV9; j_call: TRBJ2-7; cdr3_nt: TGTGCCCTAGATGTTGGCCGTGGTGGCGAGCAGTACTTC; cdr3_aa: CALDVGRGGEQYF
d_call: -; clone_size: -; v_call: TRBV19; j_call: TRBJ2-3; cdr3_nt: TGTGCCAGTAGTATAAACGAGGGTACGGGTTCGTATTTT; cdr3_aa: CASSINEGTGSYF
d_call: -; clone_size: -; v_call: TRBV10-1; j_call: TRBJ2-3; cdr3_nt: TGCGCCAGCAGTGAGTCCCGGAGCACAGATACGCAGTATTTT; cdr3_aa: CASSESRSTDTQYF
d_call: -; clone_size: -; v_call: TRBV28; j_call: TRBJ2-7; cdr3_nt: TGTGCCAGCATTCACCGGGACCGCCCGCGCGAGCAGTACTTC; cdr3_aa: CASIHRDRPREQYF
d_call: -; clone_size: -; v_call: TRBV28; j_call: TRBJ1-4; cdr3_nt: TGTGCCAGCAGTTTCTACTGGAGCGCAACTAATGAAAAACTGTTTTTT; cdr3_aa: CASSFYWSATNEKLFF
d_call: -; clone_size: -; v_call: TRBV5-1; j_call: TRBJ1-1; cdr3_nt: TGCGCCAGCAGCTTGGGCACCAGTGGGACTGAAGCTTTCTTT; cdr3_aa: CASSLGTSGTEAFF
d_call: -; clone_size: -; v_call: TRBV28; j_call: TRBJ2-7; cdr3_nt: TGTGCCAGCAGTTTCGGCTACGAGCAGTACTTC; cdr3_aa: CASSFGYEQYF
d_call: -; clone_size: once; v_call: TRBV5-6; j_call: TRBJ2-7; cdr3_nt: TGTGCCAGCAGACCCCGGGACTCCCGGTACGAGCAGTACTTC; cdr3_aa: CASRPRDSRYEQYF
d_call: TRBD2; clone_size: once; v_call: TRBV4-1; j_call: TRBJ2-1; cdr3_nt: TGCGCCAGCAGCCCCCAAACTACAGCGGGGTCGCGACAGTTCTTC; cdr3_aa: CASSPQTTAGSRQFF
d_call: -; clone_size: -; v_call: TRBV19; j_call: TRBJ1-2; cdr3_nt: TGTGCCAGTAGTATCGGCGGGGTTGGCTACACCTTC; cdr3_aa: CASSIGGVGYTF
d_call: -; clone_size: -; v_call: TRBV24-1; j_call: TRBJ2-5; cdr3_nt: TGTGCCACCAGTGCGGGGGACCAAGAGACCCAGTACTTC; cdr3_aa: CATSAGDQETQYF
d_call: -; clone_size: -; v_call: TRBV9; j_call: TRBJ1-3; cdr3_nt: TGTGCCAGCAGCGTAAGGGCAGGGGCCACCTCTGGAAACACCATATATTTT; cdr3_aa: CASSVRAGATSGNTIYF
d_call: -; clone_size: -; v_call: TRBV1; j_call: TRBJ1-5; cdr3_nt: TGCACCAGCAGCCCAGGTATTAAGAGCTTGAGCAATCAGCCCCAGCATTTT; cdr3_aa: CTSSPGIKSLSNQPQHF
d_call: TRBD2; clone_size: -; v_call: TRBV27; j_call: TRBJ2-7; cdr3_nt: TGTGCCAGCAGTGGAGCGGGAGGGCCCTACGAGCAGTACTTC; cdr3_aa: CASSGAGGPYEQYF
d_call: TRBD1; clone_size: -; v_call: TRBV24-1; j_call: TRBJ2-3; cdr3_nt: TGTGCCACCAGTGATACGGGACAGGGGACAGATACGCAGTATTTT; cdr3_aa: CATSDTGQGTDTQYF
d_call: TRBD2; clone_size: -; v_call: TRBV7-8; j_call: TRBJ2-3; cdr3_nt: TGTGCCAGCAGCTTAAAGGCGGGTAGCGGGAGGTCTTCAGATACGCAGTATTTT; cdr3_aa: CASSLKAGSGRSSDTQYF
d_call: TRBD1; clone_size: -; v_call: TRBV19; j_call: TRBJ1-6; cdr3_nt: TGTGCCAGTAGCGACTCCGGGACAGGGGATTCACCCCTCCACTTT; cdr3_aa: CASSDSGTGDSPLHF
d_call: -; clone_size: -; v_call: TRBV6-6; j_call: TRBJ1-2; cdr3_nt: TGTGCCAGCAGTCGACGGGGAGACGGCTACACCTTC; cdr3_aa: CASSRRGDGYTF
d_call: -; clone_size: -; v_call: TRBV2; j_call: TRBJ2-1; cdr3_nt: TGTGCCAGCAGTGTAGTAACTGTTGAAAAGTTCTTC; cdr3_aa: CASSVVTVEKFF
d_call: -; clone_size: -; v_call: TRBV5-1; j_call: TRBJ2-7; cdr3_nt: TGCGCCAGCAGCCCGAACGGCCCCTACGAGCAGTACTTC; cdr3_aa: CASSPNGPYEQYF
d_call: -; clone_size: -; v_call: TRBV28; j_call: TRBJ2-1; cdr3_nt: TGTGCCAGCACTCTCCCCTCCTGGAGGTCGGCAGGGAATGAGCAGTTCTTC; cdr3_aa: CASTLPSWRSAGNEQFF
d_call: -; clone_size: -; v_call: TRBV20-1; j_call: TRBJ2-5; cdr3_nt: TGCAGTGCGAAGGGGGGGACCCAGTACTTC; cdr3_aa: CSAKGGTQYF
d_call: -; clone_size: -; v_call: TRBV20-1; j_call: TRBJ1-2; cdr3_nt: TGCAGTGCTAAGAGACAGTATGGCTACACCTTC; cdr3_aa: CSAKRQYGYTF
d_call: TRBD1; clone_size: -; v_call: TRBV30; j_call: TRBJ1-1; cdr3_nt: TGTGCCTGGAACCCCACAGGGGTCACTGAAGCTTTCTTT; cdr3_aa: CAWNPTGVTEAFF
d_call: -; clone_size: -; v_call: TRBV4-2; j_call: TRBJ2-7; cdr3_nt: TGTGCCAGCAGCAGACGGGACGCCGGGTTGGAAGAGCAGTACTTC; cdr3_aa: CASSRRDAGLEEQYF
d_call: -; clone_size: -; v_call: TRBV9; j_call: TRBJ1-2; cdr3_nt: TGTGCCAGCAGCGTAGTGGGGGCGCGGGGCTACACCTTC; cdr3_aa: CASSVVGARGYTF
d_call: -; clone_size: -; v_call: TRBV4-1; j_call: TRBJ1-1; cdr3_nt: TGCGCCAGCAGCCAAGATATCTCGACGGGGGAGAACACTGAAGCTTTCTTT; cdr3_aa: CASSQDISTGENTEAFF
d_call: -; clone_size: many; v_call: TRBV14; j_call: TRBJ1-6; cdr3_nt: TGTGCCAGCAGCCAAGGGCAATTTCTGGCCCTCCACTTT; cdr3_aa: CASSQGQFLALHF
d_call: -; clone_size: -; v_call: TRBV5-1; j_call: TRBJ2-7; cdr3_nt: TGCGCCAGCAGCTTGGTTCCAGCGGACTACGAGCAGTACTTC; cdr3_aa: CASSLVPADYEQYF